This TCR beta chain was recorded in a study of T cell changes during pregnancy in multiple sclerosis. Produced via immunoSEQ multiplex PCR; TCRdb's table is partial and in-frame only. The sample records around 72,000 clones, 85% to 95% being singletons. Trimming took 3 bases from V and 3 from J, leaving 11 bases between them. Looked up from germline, CDR1 is GTSNPN and CDR2 is SVGIG (reference sequence). This CDR3 comprises 13 residues. J is TRBJ1-1 and V is TRBV30; D gene unclear. Here the sequenced sample was peripheral blood, taken in the second trimester of pregnancy. The clonotype comes from a female donor in good health, enrolled as a control in a pregnancy study. CDR3 amino acids: CAWRDTVHTEAFF. CDR3 DNA: TGTGCCTGGAGAGATACAGTGCACACTGAAGCTTTCTTT.